This TCR beta chain was profiled in a study of blood T cell repertoires in COVID-19. On the study more broadly: Samples taken during acute and convalescent COVID-19 were collected in the United States, Italy and Spain. Sources were T cells, B-cell-depleted T cells, or PBMCs; the material itself was cDNA or gDNA.

Seattle-derived patients entered the study during active infection and were followed longitudinally. Germline lookup yields CDR1 SGHNT and CDR2 YENEEA. The CDR3 loop spans 14 amino acids. V dropped 1 base and J dropped 8; count of bases not matched to a gene: 4. Here immunoSEQ multiplex PCR was the method, and the copy in TCRdb shows in-frame clones only, minus some. The sample lists roughly 220,000 clones, about 86% occurring once. This rearrangement joins TRBV11-3 to TRBJ1-4; 7 bases align to TRBD1. Sequenced input: peripheral blood. The sequence derives from a woman in her forties or fifties with COVID-19, enrolled during active disease. CDR3 nucleotide sequence: TGTGCCAGCAGCTTAGGGCGCAGGGGGGAAAAACTGTTTTTT. Its translation is CASSLGRRGEKLFF.